The next 21 T cell receptor beta chains were all read from a single sample in a study of T-cell reconstitution after alpha-beta-depleted transplantation in children. As it was prepared, the TCRbeta library received unique molecular identifiers. Via MiXCR, TCRdb re-called the PCR reads, giving one row per CDR3 protein. The table includes some 120,000 distinct CDR3 sequences, approximately 22% detected once. This specimen consisted of PBMCs, mostly from graft donor cells, obtained 180 days after TCRalphabeta/CD19-depleted stem cell transplant. The source of these receptors is a male patient between 2 and 15 years old who had a stem cell transplant for chronic granulomatous disease, so the T cells may come from the graft donor.

The chain combines TRBV15 with TRBJ1-1; D may be TRBD1 (6 bases). V lost 0 bases, J lost 4 bases, and 12 bases lay in between. Germline loops: CDR1 LNHNV, CDR2 YYDKDF (reference sequence). The CDR3 runs to 15 residues. The CDR3 nucleotides read TGTGCCACCAGCAGAGATCGGCAGGGGACCACTGAAGCTTTCTTT. Its translation is CATSRDRQGTTEAFF.

At least ten counts were recorded for this clonotype. The chain combines TRBV20-1 with TRBJ2-1; unclear D gene. V was pared by 0 bases and J by 0 bases, with 9 bases between. Germline CDR1 reads DFQATT; CDR2 reads SNEGSKA (reference sequence). The length of the CDR3 is 15 residues. The CDR3 sequence is CSARDTPSSYNEQFF. CDR3 nucleotide sequence: TGCAGTGCTAGAGATACCCCCAGCTCCTACAATGAGCAGTTCTTC.

V gene TRBV6-5 combines with J gene TRBJ2-3, with no clear D. This CDR3 has 14 residues. Germline values: CDR1 MNHEY, CDR2 SVGAGI. V was cut by 3 bases and J by 2 bases, with 9 bases left in between. CDR3 nucleotides: TGTGCCAGCAGTTATCGGACCTACACAGATACGCAGTATTTT. Its protein product is CASSYRTYTDTQYF.

In its sample, this clonotype is medium-sized. The chain employs TRBV7-2 and TRBJ1-2; no clear D. Germline assignment: CDR1 SGHTA and CDR2 FQGNSA. V lost 5 bases, J lost 5 bases, and 9 bases lay in between. This CDR3 is 12 amino acids long. The chain's CDR3 is CASSATDYGYTF. CDR3 in DNA: TGTGCCAGCAGCGCGACGGATTATGGCTACACCTTC. The variable domain in full, with the rest retrieved from reference TRBV7-2 and TRBJ1-2, is GAGVSQSPSNKVTEKGKDVELRCDPISGHTALYWYRQSLGQGLEFLIYFQGNSAPDKSGLPSDRFSAERTGGSVSTLTIQRTQQEDSAVYLCASSATDYGYTFGSGTRLTVV.

This clonotype has a handful of counts. V usage is TRBV29-1 and J usage is TRBJ1-1, with unresolved D. Trimming shortened V by 7 bases and J by 0 bases, and 15 bases separated the two germline ends. Per germline, CDR1 SQVTM and CDR2 ANQGSEA. This CDR3 contains 14 residues. As DNA, the CDR3 is TGCAGCGCCGAGATGGGTCAATTGAACACTGAAGCTTTCTTT. It is translated as CSAEMGQLNTEAFF.

The chain carries TRBV29-1 and TRBJ2-5; no firm D call. The V gene lost 1 base and the J gene lost 4 bases, with 7 bases spanning the gap. The CDR3 extends over 12 amino acids. Germline lookup yields CDR1 SQVTM and CDR2 ANQGSEA. Here the CDR3 reads CSVEANIETQYF. CDR3 nucleotides: TGCAGCGTTGAAGCAAATATAGAGACCCAGTACTTC. Complete variable domain (other parts from reference TRBV29-1 and TRBJ2-5): SAVISQKPSRDICQRGTSLTIQCQVDSQVTMMFWYRQQPGQSLTLIATANQGSEATYESGFVIDKFPISRPNLTFSTLTVSNMSPEDSSIYLCSVEANIETQYFGPGTRLLVL.

The V gene is TRBV20-1, the J gene TRBJ2-4, with TRBD2 matching 7 bases. The length of the CDR3 is 17 residues. The V gene end was trimmed by 1 base and the J gene end by 1 base; junction bases not matched to a gene: 10. CDR1 DFQATT and CDR2 SNEGSKA come from the germline V gene (reference sequence). As DNA, the CDR3 is TGCAGTGCTAGAGGTTTCAGCGGGATGGTGGCCAAAAACATTCAGTACTTC. As protein: CSARGFSGMVAKNIQYF.

A few counts support this clonotype. This chain uses TRBV20-1 with TRBJ2-7, with D unresolved. This CDR3 contains 14 residues. With 2 bases removed from V and 4 bases from J, the gap between germline ends came to 15 bases. Germline values: CDR1 DFQATT, CDR2 SNEGSKA (reference sequence). In DNA, the CDR3 is TGCAGTGCTAGAAACCCACAATTCACTTACGAGCAGTACTTC. This sequence encodes CSARNPQFTYEQYF.

The chain combines TRBV5-5 with TRBJ2-1; 9 bases align to TRBD1. The CDR3 runs to 15 residues. V dropped 2 bases and J dropped 7; count of bases not matched to a gene: 7. The V gene's germline CDR1 is SGHKS and CDR2 YYEKEE (reference sequence). The CDR3 bases are TGTGCCAGCAGCTTCTCCGGGACAGGGATAAATGAGCAGTTCTTC. Translated, it gives CASSFSGTGINEQFF.

In this sample, this clonotype turned up once. The CDR3: CASSLDWGDTQYF. As DNA, the CDR3 is TGCGCCAGCAGCTTGGATTGGGGGGATACGCAGTATTTT. The rearrangement links TRBV5-1 to TRBJ2-3, with D possibly being TRBD1 or TRBD2 (5 bases each). The CDR3 spans 13 residues. With 0 bases removed from V and 6 bases from J, the gap between germline ends came to 8 bases. Germline CDR1 and CDR2: SGHRS and YFSETQ.

DNA for the CDR3: TGTGCCAGCAGCGGACAGGTTTACAATGAGCAGTTCTTC. This translates into CASSGQVYNEQFF. The V and J genes are TRBV12-3 or TRBV12-4 and TRBJ2-1; TRBD1 aligns across 7 bases. V gave up 6 bases and J gave up 4 bases; unmatched junction bases: 3. There are 13 residues in the CDR3.

This clonotype has more than one count but fewer than ten. The chain couples TRBV12-3 or TRBV12-4 to TRBJ2-2; 14 bases fit TRBD2. J lost 9 bases, V lost 6 bases, and 9 bases had no gene match. The CDR3 is 16 residues long. CDR3 DNA: TGTGCCAGCAGCCAGCCCGGACTAGCGGGAGGCCGGGAGCTGTTTTTT. Its translation is CASSQPGLAGGRELFF.

This clonotype came up many times. The chain combines TRBV20-1 with TRBJ2-5, with a possible D match to TRBD1 (6 bases). The V and J ends lost 2 bases and 1 base respectively, with 14 bases between them. The CDR3 totals 15 residues. CDR1 is DFQATT, CDR2 SNEGSKA, per germline (reference sequence). The CDR3 bases are TGCAGTGCTAGATGGGTGGACAGACCCCAAGAGACCCAGTACTTC. Its translation: CSARWVDRPQETQYF.

The chain has TRBV11-2 and TRBJ2-7, with D hard to call. The CDR3 extends over 12 amino acids. Germline CDR1 and CDR2: SGHAT and FQNNGV. Trimming removed 7 bases from V and 7 bases from J, with 14 bases in between. Here the CDR3 DNA reads TGTGCCAGCACCTTTTCGTCCGTGGAGCAGTACTTC. This encodes CASTFSSVEQYF.

The table lists this clonotype with many counts. The chain uses TRBV29-1 and TRBJ1-1; 7 positions match TRBD1. This CDR3 is 14 amino acids long. V shed 8 bases, J shed 3 bases, and the junction held 12 bases outside the gene matches. Germline loops: CDR1 SQVTM, CDR2 ANQGSEA. The CDR3 region is CSITLGTAYTEAFF. As DNA, the CDR3 is TGCAGCATTACCTTGGGGACAGCTTACACTGAAGCTTTCTTT.

This clonotype was observed at least ten times. This rearrangement joins TRBV4-3 to TRBJ2-1; 7 positions match TRBD2. Per the germline V gene, CDR1 is LGHNA and CDR2 is YSLEER. J gave up 14 bases and V 0 bases, and 10 bases lay outside the gene matches. CDR3 length equals 14 residues. CDR3: CASSQERYGSGKFF. CDR3 DNA sequence: TGCGCCAGCAGCCAAGAAAGGTATGGAAGCGGGAAGTTCTTC.

This rearrangement joins TRBV9 to TRBJ2-1; TRBD2 aligns across 8 bases. This CDR3 region has 16 residues. The V segment lost 0 bases and the J segment 2 bases; nucleotides outside the gene matches: 4. Per the germline V gene, CDR1 is SGDLS and CDR2 is YYNGEE. The CDR3 sequence is CASSVVAGGTYNEQFF. The CDR3 bases are TGTGCCAGCAGCGTAGTCGCGGGGGGAACCTACAATGAGCAGTTCTTC. The full variable domain, with the rest looked up from reference TRBV9 and TRBJ2-1, is DSGVTQTPKHLITATGQRVTLRCSPRSGDLSVYWYQQSLDQGLQFLIQYYNGEERAKGNILERFSAQQFPDLHSELNLSSLELGDSALYFCASSVVAGGTYNEQFFGPGTRLTVL.

Comments on this clonotype: A much larger clone differs by one base, so this may be a read error. The J gene is TRBJ1-5, the V gene TRBV12-3 or TRBV12-4, with D unresolved. The CDR3 is made up of 19 amino acids. Here the CDR3 reads CACSLALMGSSYSNQPQHF. CDR3 bases: TGTGCCTGCAGTTTAGCGCTAATGGGCAGCTCATATAGCAATCAGCCCCAGCATTTT.

The V call is TRBV7-6, the J call TRBJ1-1; 8 positions match TRBD1. Trimming at V came to 5 bases and at J to 1 base, leaving 12 bases not matched to a gene. The germline V gene encodes CDR1 SGHVS and CDR2 FNYEAQ. The length of the CDR3 is 17 residues. Here the CDR3 reads CASSHTRLDRGNTEAFF. The CDR3 coding sequence is TGTGCCAGCAGCCACACAAGACTCGACAGGGGGAACACTGAAGCTTTCTTT.

This rearrangement joins TRBV27 to TRBJ1-1; D not certain. CDR3 length: 14 residues. V lost 2 bases to trimming and J lost 0 bases, with 7 bases between them. Germline lookup yields CDR1 MNHEY and CDR2 SMNVEV (reference sequence). CDR3 region: CASSLRNLNTEAFF. CDR3 nucleotide sequence: TGTGCCAGCAGTTTAAGGAACTTGAACACTGAAGCTTTCTTT.

The CDR3 DNA follows: TGCGCCAGCAGCTGGACATCCCGGGGGCAAGAGAACTATGGCTACACCTTC. It specifies CASSWTSRGQENYGYTF. This chain connects TRBV5-1 to TRBJ1-2, with D possibly being TRBD1 (6 bases). Trimming stripped 3 bases from V and 2 bases from J, with 20 bases between. Germline CDR1 is SGHRS and CDR2 is YFSETQ. The CDR3 is made up of 17 amino acids. Filled out from reference TRBV5-1 and TRBJ1-2, the complete variable domain reads KAGVTQTPRYLIKTRGQQVTLSCSPISGHRSVSWYQQTPGQGLQFLFEYFSETQRNKGNFPGRFSGRQFSNSRSEMNVSTLELGDSALYLCASSWTSRGQENYGYTFGSGTRLTVV.